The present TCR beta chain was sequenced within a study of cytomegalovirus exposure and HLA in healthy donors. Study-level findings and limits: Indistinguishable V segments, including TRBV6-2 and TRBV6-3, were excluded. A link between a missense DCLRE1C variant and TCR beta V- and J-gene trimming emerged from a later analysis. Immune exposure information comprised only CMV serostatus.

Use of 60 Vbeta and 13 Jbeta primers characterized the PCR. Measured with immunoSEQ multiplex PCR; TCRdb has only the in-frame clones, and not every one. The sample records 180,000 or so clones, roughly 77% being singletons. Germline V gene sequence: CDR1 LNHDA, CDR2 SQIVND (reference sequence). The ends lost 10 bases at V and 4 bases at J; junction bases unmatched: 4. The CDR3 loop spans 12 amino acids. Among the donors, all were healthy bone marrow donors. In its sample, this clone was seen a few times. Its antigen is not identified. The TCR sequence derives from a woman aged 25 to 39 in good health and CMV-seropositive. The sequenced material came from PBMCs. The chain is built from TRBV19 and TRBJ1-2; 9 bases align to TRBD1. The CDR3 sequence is CATKTGGYGYTF. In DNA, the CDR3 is TGTGCCACCAAGACAGGGGGCTATGGCTACACCTTC.